Below are 26 T cell receptor beta chains sequenced from a single sample in a study of T cells in Graves' hyperthyroidism and ophthalmopathy. TCR beta CDR3 regions were amplified from RNA transcripts. HTBI primers drove first-round RT-PCR of the TCR CDR3. MiXCR, applied by TCRdb to the multiplex PCR reads, yields one record per CDR3 protein. Here the sample spans 600,000 to 650,000 distinct CDR3 sequences, 15% to 20% being singletons. The sequencing sample was made of blood. These TCRs come from a woman aged 25 to 45 with Graves' hyperthyroidism.

This clonotype was seen a few times. This chain connects TRBV9 to TRBJ2-7, with TRBD1 identical over 9 bases. The germline V gene encodes CDR1 SGDLS and CDR2 YYNGEE. CDR3 length equals 17 residues. The V segment lost 4 bases and the J segment 4 bases; nucleotides outside the gene matches: 15. Written as DNA, the CDR3 is TGTGCCAGCAGCCCTCCCCCCGGGACAGGGAAGATGTACGAGCAGTACTTC. It yields the protein CASSPPPGTGKMYEQYF.

This chain joins TRBV6-5 and TRBJ1-6; D remains ambiguous. Between the trimmed V and J ends, which lost 0 bases and 0 bases, there was a span of 6 bases. The CDR3 is made up of 16 amino acids. Germline values: CDR1 MNHEY, CDR2 SVGAGI. CDR3 nucleotides: TGTGCCAGCAGTTACTCGACTAGCTCCTATAATTCACCCCTCCACTTT. This gives the protein CASSYSTSSYNSPLHF.

In its sample, this clonotype was seen many times. The chain uses TRBV20-1 and TRBJ2-7, with D tentatively TRBD2 (5 bases). Germline V CDR1 and CDR2: DFQATT, SNEGSKA (reference sequence). Trimming cost V 1 base and J 1 base, with 14 bases left between them. The CDR3 totals 15 residues. CDR3 DNA sequence: TGCAGTGCTAGAGGTACCGCTAGCAGATCCTACGAGCAGTACTTC. As protein: CSARGTASRSYEQYF.

There are a few counts of this clonotype. The chain has TRBV7-9 and TRBJ2-7; maybe TRBD2 (5 bases). CDR1 and CDR2 from the germline V gene are SEHNR and FQNEAQ (reference sequence). The V end lost 2 bases, the J end lost 0 bases, and 14 bases lay between the germline ends. The CDR3 runs 16 residues. CDR3 coding DNA: TGTGCCAGCAGCTTAAACTTTCTGGGAGCCTCCTACGAGCAGTACTTC. It encodes CASSLNFLGASYEQYF.

The rearrangement links TRBV3-1 to TRBJ1-4; weak D call: TRBD1 (6 bases). From germline, CDR1 is LGHDT and CDR2 YNNKEL (reference sequence). Trimming removed 3 bases at V and 8 bases at J, with 13 bases between. The CDR3 is made up of 14 amino acids. Here the CDR3 DNA reads TGTGCCAGCAGCCACAGGGGTGGTAAAGAAAAACTGTTTTTT. This encodes CASSHRGGKEKLFF.

This clonotype came up many times. The chain is built from TRBV7-3 and TRBJ2-3, with D possibly matching TRBD2 (6 bases). CDR3 length equals 15 residues. V lost 5 bases to trimming and J lost 2 bases, with 14 bases between them. Germline lookup yields CDR1 SGHTA and CDR2 FQGTGA. CDR3 in DNA: TGTGCCAGCAGCCTACAGAGGACTAACACAGATACGCAGTATTTT. Its protein product is CASSLQRTNTDTQYF.

The sample holds many counts of this clonotype. The genes are TRBV6-1 and TRBJ2-3, with D possibly being TRBD1 or TRBD2 (5 bases each). Trimming left V 4 bases short and J 4 bases short, with 12 bases between. This CDR3 is 14 amino acids long. Germline loops: CDR1 MNHNS, CDR2 SASEGT. CDR3 sequence reads: CASSGTRGADTQYF. The CDR3 nucleotides read TGTGCCAGCAGTGGAACTAGGGGCGCAGATACGCAGTATTTT.

In its sample, this clonotype was seen a few times. The V gene is TRBV20-1, the J gene TRBJ2-1, with 8 bases matching TRBD2. This CDR3 is 15 amino acids long. Trimming removed 3 bases from V and 0 bases from J; junction bases left unmatched: 4. Germline-derived CDR1 and CDR2 are DFQATT and SNEGSKA (reference sequence). CDR3 protein: CSASPGTSSYNEQFF. The CDR3 region has the DNA TGCAGTGCTAGTCCGGGGACTAGCTCCTACAATGAGCAGTTCTTC.

This clonotype was counted a few times. The rearrangement links TRBV20-1 to TRBJ2-3, with TRBD2 identical over 9 bases. CDR1 DFQATT and CDR2 SNEGSKA come from the germline V gene (reference sequence). V shed 5 bases and J 0 bases; nucleotides not matched to a gene: 9. The CDR3 covers 16 residues. The CDR3 bases are TGCAGTGCTCCCGGGTTAAGCGGGAGGAGCACAGATACGCAGTATTTT. Its translation is CSAPGLSGRSTDTQYF.

This clonotype was detected ten times or more. The V and J genes are TRBV3-1 and TRBJ2-7, with 10 bases matching TRBD2. After removal of 2 bases from V and 5 bases from J, the junction contained 3 bases not matched to a gene. This CDR3 is built from 14 residues. Germline V gives CDR1 LGHDT, CDR2 YNNKEL (reference sequence). The CDR3 region has the DNA TGTGCCAGCAGCCAACTAGCGGGAGCCAACGAGCAGTACTTC. This gives the protein CASSQLAGANEQYF.

The V and J genes are TRBV19 and TRBJ2-1, with 13 positions matching TRBD2. The CDR3 length is 14 residues. The V segment lost 8 bases and the J segment 9 bases; nucleotides outside the gene matches: 7. Germline loops: CDR1 LNHDA, CDR2 SQIVND (reference sequence). The CDR3 DNA follows: TGTGCCAGTGGAGGACTAGCGGGAGTAGGTGAGCAGTTCTTC. It specifies CASGGLAGVGEQFF.

This clonotype showed up many times. The V gene is TRBV11-2, the J gene TRBJ2-7; D may match TRBD1 or TRBD2 (5 bases each). The germline V and J ends were trimmed by 5 bases and 5 bases, with 22 bases remaining between them. Germline CDR1 reads SGHAT; CDR2 reads FQNNGV. CDR3 length: 16 residues. CDR3 region: CASSNLRGDKVHEQYF. CDR3 bases: TGTGCCAGCAGCAACCTAAGGGGAGACAAAGTCCACGAGCAGTACTTC.

The chain recombines TRBV5-8 with TRBJ2-7, with 8 bases aligning to TRBD1. Germline lookup yields CDR1 SGHTS and CDR2 YDEGEE. There are 16 residues in the CDR3. J gave up 4 bases and V 3 bases, and 12 bases lay outside the gene matches. CDR3 amino acids: CASSYGAAGGLYEQYF. The CDR3 coding sequence is TGTGCCAGCAGCTACGGAGCGGCAGGGGGCTTATACGAGCAGTACTTC.

This clonotype was detected many times. V usage is TRBV7-8 and J usage is TRBJ2-3, with D perhaps matching TRBD2 (5 bases). The germline CDR1 and CDR2 sequences are SGHVS and FQNEAQ. The CDR3 covers 12 residues. V dropped 2 bases and J dropped 6 bases, with 6 bases sitting between them. This CDR3 is CASSLREDTQYF. As DNA, the CDR3 is TGTGCCAGCAGCTTAAGGGAGGATACGCAGTATTTT.

For this clonotype: A much larger clone differs by one base, so this may be a read error. The chain carries TRBV20-1 and TRBJ1-2; weak D call: TRBD1 (6 bases). Trimming took off 5 bases at V and 6 bases at J, with 13 bases between the two ends. The germline V gene has CDR1 DFQATT and CDR2 SNEGSKA (reference sequence). The CDR3 is made up of 12 amino acids. CDR3 residues: CSAEGGDHGYTF. For the CDR3, the DNA is TGCAGTGCTGAGGGGGGGGACCATGGCTACACCTTC.

This clonotype showed up just a few times. The chain couples TRBV28 to TRBJ2-7; D is perhaps TRBD2 (6 bases). This CDR3 has 12 residues. Germline lookup yields CDR1 MDHEN and CDR2 SYDVKM. Deletions cut 6 bases from V and 8 bases from J, with 14 bases between. In DNA, the CDR3 is TGTGCCAGCAGCGGCGGGGTCCTCCAGCAGTACTTC. It translates to CASSGGVLQQYF.

This clonotype was recorded at least ten times. The J gene is TRBJ2-7, the V gene TRBV6-2 or TRBV6-3; TRBD1 matches 9 bases. The junction had 11 bases not matched to a gene; V was cut back by 5 bases and J by 6 bases. Germline values: CDR1 MNHEY, CDR2 SVGEGT. The length of the CDR3 is 15 residues. The CDR3 sequence is CASSPLRDRDSEQYF. The CDR3 coding sequence is TGTGCCAGCAGTCCCCTCCGGGACAGGGACTCCGAGCAGTACTTC.

This clonotype was recorded only once. The chain has TRBV28 and TRBJ2-7, with D unclear. The CDR3 is 11 residues long. V was cut by 2 bases and J by 6 bases, with 5 bases left in between. CDR1 and CDR2 (germline): MDHEN, SYDVKM. CDR3 coding DNA: TGTGCCAGCAGTTTACCTCCCGAGCAGTACTTC. Residues: CASSLPPEQYF. Full variable domain (remainder filled in from reference TRBV28 and TRBJ2-7): DVKVTQSSRYLVKRTGEKVFLECVQDMDHENMFWYRQDPGLGLRLIYFSYDVKMKEKGDIPEGYSVSREKKERFSLILESASTNQTSMYLCASSLPPEQYFGPGTRLTVT.

The chain joins TRBV28 to TRBJ2-2; D perhaps matches TRBD2 (5 bases). The germline V gene encodes CDR1 MDHEN and CDR2 SYDVKM. V dropped 6 bases and J dropped 2 bases, with 19 bases sitting between them. The CDR3 runs 17 residues. CDR3 amino acids: CASRIRSRLPNTGELFF. Written as DNA, the CDR3 is TGTGCCAGCAGAATACGAAGTAGACTACCTAACACCGGGGAGCTGTTTTTT.

This chain links TRBV4-1 with TRBJ2-7; 7 bases are shared with TRBD2. Germline CDR1 and CDR2: MGHRA and YSYEKL. After removal of 7 bases from V and 4 bases from J, the junction contained 13 bases not matched to a gene. This CDR3 is built from 15 residues. The CDR3, as DNA: TGCGCCAGCAAACTCCGGGGGGAGAGGGAATACGAGCAGTACTTC. This translates into CASKLRGEREYEQYF.

The rearrangement uses TRBV4-3 and TRBJ2-3; perhaps TRBD2 as D (5 bases). Looked up from germline, CDR1 is LGHNA and CDR2 is YSLEER. With 1 base removed from V and 2 bases from J, the gap between germline ends came to 7 bases. There are 14 residues in the CDR3. The CDR3 DNA reads TGCGCCAGCAGCCAAGGGAGGTTCACAGATACGCAGTATTTT. Its translation: CASSQGRFTDTQYF.

This chain connects TRBV2 to TRBJ1-5; D is perhaps TRBD1 (5 bases). The CDR3 covers 13 residues. V gave up 8 bases and J gave up 7 bases, with 15 bases separating them. The V gene's germline CDR1 is SNHLY and CDR2 FYNNEI. This CDR3 reads CASGKDNRQPQHF. The CDR3 DNA reads TGTGCCAGCGGTAAGGACAATAGGCAGCCCCAGCATTTT.

V and J are TRBV7-6 and TRBJ2-1; tentatively, D is TRBD1 or TRBD2 (5 bases each). From germline, CDR1 is SGHVS and CDR2 FNYEAQ. The CDR3 sequence is 16 residues long. V gave up 5 bases and J gave up 3 bases, with 17 bases separating them. CDR3 region: CASSEGTGLRYNEQFF. The CDR3 DNA reads TGTGCCAGCAGCGAAGGGACCGGGTTACGCTACAATGAGCAGTTCTTC.

The CDR3 spells CSVAITDNSPLHF. The CDR3 DNA sequence: TGCAGCGTTGCAATAACAGATAATTCACCCCTCCACTTT. J is TRBJ1-6 and V is TRBV29-1; D is uncertain. Germline V CDR1 and CDR2: SQVTM, ANQGSEA. CDR3 length: 13 amino acids. V lost 4 bases, J lost 5 bases, and 9 bases lay in between.

This clonotype was detected many times. This rearrangement joins TRBV12-3 or TRBV12-4 to TRBJ1-2; TRBD1 matches at 7 bases. This CDR3 has 13 amino acids. The V segment lost 5 bases and the J segment 4 bases; nucleotides outside the gene matches: 4. The CDR3 is CASSDTGVYGYTF. DNA of the CDR3: TGTGCCAGCAGTGACACAGGGGTCTATGGCTACACCTTC.

V gene TRBV3-1 combines with J gene TRBJ1-1, with D perhaps matching TRBD1 (6 bases). Germline loops: CDR1 LGHDT, CDR2 YNNKEL (reference sequence). The CDR3 is 16 residues long. Trimming cost V 8 bases and J 8 bases, with 27 bases left between them. The CDR3 is CASRLFQVPGGAEAFF. The CDR3 bases are TGTGCCAGCCGACTCTTCCAGGTACCCGGGGGCGCCGAAGCTTTCTTT.